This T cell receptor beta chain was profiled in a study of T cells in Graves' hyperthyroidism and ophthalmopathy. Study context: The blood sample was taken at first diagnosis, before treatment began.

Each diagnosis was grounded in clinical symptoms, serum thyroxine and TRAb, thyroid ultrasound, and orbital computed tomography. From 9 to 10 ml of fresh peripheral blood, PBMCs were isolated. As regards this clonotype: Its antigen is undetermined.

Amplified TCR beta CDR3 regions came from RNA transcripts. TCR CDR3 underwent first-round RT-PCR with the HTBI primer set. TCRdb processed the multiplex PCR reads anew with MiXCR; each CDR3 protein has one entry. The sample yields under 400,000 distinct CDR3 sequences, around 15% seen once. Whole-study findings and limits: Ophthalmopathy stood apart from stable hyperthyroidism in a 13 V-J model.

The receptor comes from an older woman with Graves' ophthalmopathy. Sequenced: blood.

CDR3 amino acids: CASSQVVGETQYF. CDR3 DNA: TGCGCCAGCAGCCAAGTAGTCGGAGAGACCCAGTACTTC. V is TRBV4-1 and J is TRBJ2-5; the D is unclear. V lost 1 base and J 4 bases, leaving 7 bases between the germline ends. The CDR3 is 13 residues long. From germline, CDR1 is MGHRA and CDR2 YSYEKL.